This record covers a single TCR beta chain. The sample comes from a study of T cells expressing NK-cell markers. Study details: Sequencing covered eight donors, seven HCMV-seropositive and one seronegative.

The CDR3 length is 12 residues. TCRdb reprocessed the 5' RACE reads, with one entry per CDR3 protein and no DNA. The sample table includes 300,000 to 500,000 distinct CDR3 sequences. This sequence originates from a woman in her fifties or sixties in good health. The material sequenced was blood T cells: a sorted CD56 or NKG2C T cell subset, CD4+ or CD8+ T cells, or bulk PBMC T cells (not recorded which). The chain recombines TRBV12-3 or TRBV12-4 with TRBJ1-1. CDR3 region: CASRPSGTEAFF.